These 23 T cell receptor beta chains came from one sample sequenced in a study of human T cells and chemical hapten exposure. Time point given: healthy volunteer bleed at 2 weeks. Total RNA was isolated from whole blood that had not been fractionated. TCRdb processed the RACE reads anew with MiXCR; each CDR3 protein has one entry. The table has 100,000 to 150,000 distinct CDR3 sequences, approximately 9.5% seen once. The sequencing sample was made of whole blood. The source is a male donor in good health. Some clones in this sample may be carry-over from other donors' samples.

This clonotype has only a few counts. The J gene is TRBJ2-7, the V gene TRBV20-1, with D possibly matching TRBD2 (5 bases). Germline assignment: CDR1 DFQATT and CDR2 SNEGSKA (reference sequence). The CDR3 spans 15 residues. Trimming pared 3 bases from V and 2 bases from J, leaving 17 bases between. The CDR3 protein is CSASSASGPAYEQYF. The CDR3 DNA follows: TGCAGTGCTAGTTCAGCCAGCGGACCTGCCTACGAGCAGTACTTC.

This clonotype has a handful of counts. The chain links TRBV12-3 or TRBV12-4 to TRBJ2-1, with 11 bases that match TRBD2. This CDR3 contains 17 residues. V shed 6 bases, J shed 4 bases, and the junction held 11 bases outside the gene matches. The CDR3 reads CASRHWSSGGSYNEQFF. The CDR3 bases are TGTGCCAGCAGACATTGGTCTAGCGGGGGGAGTTACAATGAGCAGTTCTTC.

The chain links TRBV11-2 to TRBJ2-3; D possibly corresponds to TRBD1 (6 bases). V was clipped by 1 base and J by 1 base, with 18 bases between them. Germline values: CDR1 SGHAT, CDR2 FQNNGV. The CDR3 has 18 amino acids. The CDR3 region has the DNA TGTGCCAGCAGCTTAGGGGGGCTTGCTTCTCCTCGCACAGATACGCAGTATTTT. This codes for CASSLGGLASPRTDTQYF.

This clonotype was seen at least ten times. J is TRBJ1-2 and V is TRBV11-2, with a tentative D call TRBD1 (5 bases). V was pared by 2 bases and J by 2 bases, with 9 bases between. Germline values: CDR1 SGHAT, CDR2 FQNNGV. The CDR3 runs 14 residues. The CDR3 loop is CASSLPEGNYGYTF. The CDR3, as DNA: TGTGCCAGCAGCTTACCCGAGGGGAACTATGGCTACACCTTC.

This clonotype was seen more than once but under ten times. This chain joins TRBV7-8 and TRBJ2-2; D gene unclear. The germline V and J ends were trimmed by 0 bases and 1 base, with 9 bases remaining between them. The germline V gene has CDR1 SGHVS and CDR2 FQNEAQ. The CDR3 runs to 16 residues. The CDR3 sequence is CASSLAFQVNTGELFF. CDR3 coding DNA: TGTGCCAGCAGCTTAGCGTTCCAGGTGAACACCGGGGAGCTGTTTTTT. Using reference TRBV7-8 and TRBJ2-2 for the parts outside the CDR3, the full variable domain is GAGVSQSPRYKVAKRGQDVALRCDPISGHVSLFWYQQALGQGPEFLTYFQNEAQLDKSGLPSDRFFAERPEGSVSTLKIQRTQQEDSAVYLCASSLAFQVNTGELFFGEGSRLTVL.

This clonotype has more than one count but fewer than ten. The gene calls are TRBV15 and TRBJ1-4; D is ambiguous. The CDR3 runs to 13 residues. Trimming left V 4 bases short and J 13 bases short, with 16 bases between. In germline, CDR1 is LNHNV, CDR2 YYDKDF (reference sequence). CDR3 DNA sequence: TGTGCCACCAGCACGGCTTTCCCGGGAGGACTGTTTTTT. It codes for CATSTAFPGGLFF.

This clonotype was detected only a few times. V usage is TRBV27 and J usage is TRBJ2-2; D is unclear. Germline CDR1 and CDR2: MNHEY and SMNVEV (reference sequence). This CDR3 comprises 16 residues. Trimming cost V 4 bases and J 7 bases, with 19 bases left between them. Written as DNA, the CDR3 is TGTGCCAGCAGTTCCTCCGGGTACAGTTCCGGCGGGGAGCTGTTTTTT. This codes for CASSSSGYSSGGELFF.

The table lists this clonotype with many counts. The chain links TRBV10-3 to TRBJ2-2; 13 bases match TRBD2. The CDR3 is 16 amino acids. J gave up 2 bases and V 10 bases, and 7 bases lay outside the gene matches. In germline, CDR1 is ENHRY, CDR2 SYGVKD. CDR3 coding DNA: TGTGCCACGCGGACTAGCGGGGGAGATAACACCGGGGAGCTGTTTTTT. Translation: CATRTSGGDNTGELFF.

This clonotype has at least ten counts. The chain carries TRBV29-1 and TRBJ2-1, with TRBD2 matching 8 bases. With V trimmed by 0 bases and J by 3 bases, 4 bases remained unmatched. The CDR3 has 15 residues. CDR1 and CDR2 (germline): SQVTM, ANQGSEA. CDR3 amino acids: CSVEETGTSYNEQFF. In DNA, the CDR3 is TGCAGCGTTGAAGAAACAGGGACTAGCTACAATGAGCAGTTCTTC.

V usage is TRBV19 and J usage is TRBJ2-1, with D perhaps being TRBD1 or TRBD2 (5 bases each). V lost 9 bases and J lost 4, with 16 bases in between. This CDR3 is 14 amino acids long. CDR1 and CDR2 (germline): LNHDA, SQIVND (reference sequence). CDR3 in amino acids: CASHREGLYNEQFF. The CDR3 DNA reads TGTGCCAGCCACAGAGAGGGGCTTTACAATGAGCAGTTCTTC. The whole variable domain, remainder taken from reference TRBV19 and TRBJ2-1, is DGGITQSPKYLFRKEGQNVTLSCEQNLNHDAMYWYRQDPGQGLRLIYYSQIVNDFQKGDIAEGYSVSREKKESFPLTVTSAQKNPTAFYLCASHREGLYNEQFFGPGTRLTVL.

In its sample, this clonotype was seen a few times. The chain uses TRBV7-2 and TRBJ2-5, with TRBD2 matching over 11 bases. The CDR3 is 14 amino acids. J gave up 5 bases and V 6 bases, and 5 bases lay outside the gene matches. Looked up from germline, CDR1 is SGHTA and CDR2 is FQGNSA. CDR3 protein: CASSSGGAVETQYF. The CDR3, as DNA: TGTGCCAGCAGTAGCGGGGGGGCCGTCGAGACCCAGTACTTC.

This clonotype was counted between two and nine times. Sequence at one end of the junction differs from germline and may be a read error. This chain uses TRBV12-3 or TRBV12-4 with TRBJ2-1; 13 bases are a match to TRBD2. This CDR3 is 13 amino acids long. The CDR3 sequence is CASSQQGLAGVAF. In DNA form, the CDR3 reads TGTGCCAGCAGTCAACAAGGACTAGCGGGAGTCGCCTTC.

To note about this clonotype: This may stem from a read error, because a much larger clone lies one nucleotide away. V usage is TRBV5-1 and J usage is TRBJ2-5; D assignment may be TRBD1 or TRBD2 (5 bases each). Germline V gene lookup returns CDR1 SGHRS and CDR2 YFSETQ. This CDR3 is 15 amino acids long. This CDR3 reads CASSSWDRFQEAQYF. The CDR3 DNA reads as TGCGCCAGCAGCTCCTGGGACCGATTCCAAGAGGCCCAGTACTTC.

This clonotype showed up many times. This chain connects TRBV7-2 to TRBJ1-1; D is unclear. The CDR3 contains 13 residues. Deletions cut 5 bases from V and 1 base from J, with 8 bases between. Germline CDR1 and CDR2: SGHTA and FQGNSA. The CDR3 region has the DNA TGTGCCAGCAGCGGAACGAGGAACACTGAAGCTTTCTTT. It encodes CASSGTRNTEAFF.

This clonotype appeared a few times. The chain uses TRBV27 and TRBJ1-2; weak D call: TRBD1 (5 bases). The CDR3 consists of 16 residues. Per the germline V gene, CDR1 is MNHEY and CDR2 is SMNVEV (reference sequence). V was cut by 7 bases and J by 4 bases, with 22 bases left in between. CDR3 in amino acids: CASKPIGGDGAYGYTF. For the CDR3, the DNA is TGTGCCAGCAAGCCCATCGGGGGGGACGGTGCCTATGGCTACACCTTC.

The chain couples TRBV5-1 to TRBJ1-2; D perhaps matches TRBD1 (5 bases). The CDR3 is 14 amino acids. Germline CDR1 reads SGHRS; CDR2 reads YFSETQ. V lost 5 bases to trimming and J lost 2 bases, with 13 bases between them. In DNA form, the CDR3 reads TGCGCCAGCAGTCGAACAGGTGTCAACTATGGCTACACCTTC. This sequence encodes CASSRTGVNYGYTF.

The V gene is TRBV7-2, the J gene TRBJ1-2; TRBD1 agrees at 8 bases. V gave up 7 bases and J gave up 2 bases; unmatched junction bases: 9. CDR3 length: 15 amino acids. Germline CDR1 reads SGHTA; CDR2 reads FQGNSA. CDR3 protein: CASTDDRGPNYGYTF. DNA for the CDR3: TGTGCCAGCACCGACGACAGGGGCCCAAACTATGGCTACACCTTC.

The rearrangement joins TRBV21-1 to TRBJ1-5; TRBD1 is the table's D call and was not checked against the DNA. TRBV21-1 is a documented pseudogene. There are 16 residues in the CDR3. The CDR3 is CASRGPLAGSNQPQHF. Here the CDR3 DNA reads TGTGCCAGCAGGGGGCCTTTGGCAGGTAGCAATCAGCCCCAGCATTTT.

This clonotype was counted a few times. The DNA of the CDR3 is TGTGCCAGCGCTCCTTCCCTCGGGGCATCGGCTGGAAACACCATATATTTT. Encoded protein: CASAPSLGASAGNTIYF. The V and J genes are TRBV6-1 and TRBJ1-3, with a possible D match to TRBD1 (5 bases). This CDR3 is built from 17 residues. The germline gives CDR1 MNHNS, CDR2 SASEGT. V shed 8 bases and J shed 2 bases, with 22 bases lying between them.

CDR3 DNA sequence: TGCGCCAGCAGCCAAGATTCCCCAAGTGGGGGCTACACCTTC. Translating gives CASSQDSPSGGYTF. This chain joins TRBV4-1 and TRBJ1-2; D call uncertain. Germline V gives CDR1 MGHRA, CDR2 YSYEKL. V lost 0 bases to trimming and J lost 8 bases, with 13 bases between them. The CDR3 spans 14 residues.

This clonotype was counted ten times or more. This CDR3 is CASSQEVTAFSGNTIYF. The CDR3 DNA is TGCGCCAGCAGCCAAGAGGTGACAGCCTTCTCTGGAAACACCATATATTTT. This chain connects TRBV4-3 to TRBJ1-3, with D maybe TRBD1 (5 bases). Germline assignment: CDR1 LGHNA and CDR2 YSLEER. V was trimmed by 0 bases and J by 0 bases, leaving 12 bases between them. There are 17 residues in the CDR3.

The V and J genes are TRBV24-1 and TRBJ1-5, with D possibly being TRBD1 (5 bases). The V and J ends lost 6 bases and 3 bases respectively, with 8 bases between them. The CDR3 has 13 residues. Germline-derived CDR1 and CDR2 are KGHDR and SFDVKD. In DNA form, the CDR3 reads TGTGCCACCAGTCGGGGGGACAATCAGCCCCAGCATTTT. Its translation: CATSRGDNQPQHF.

The V and J genes are TRBV7-2 and TRBJ2-7, with D unresolved. CDR1 and CDR2 (germline): SGHTA, FQGNSA. The CDR3 is made up of 15 amino acids. With 0 bases removed from V and 3 bases from J, the gap between germline ends came to 12 bases. CDR3 sequence reads: CASSLAGSYYYEQYF. CDR3 sequence (DNA): TGTGCCAGCAGCTTAGCGGGCTCCTACTACTACGAGCAGTACTTC.